The present TCR beta chain was sequenced within a study of naive and memory T cell subsets. This clonotype was counted many times. What it binds is unknown. An equimolar mix of two oligonucleotides served as the beta constant-region primer for TRBC1 and TRBC2. Four rounds of PCR amplified the ligated cDNA using nested alpha and beta constant-region primers plus SP2. A single record per CDR3 protein comes from TCRdb applying MiXCR to the UMI-ligation and nested PCR reads. There are around 90,000 distinct CDR3 sequences in the sample; 7% occur only once, and around 1.7% lies in the top ten. V shed 5 bases, J shed 10 bases, and the junction held 6 bases outside the gene matches. Germline lookup yields CDR1 MNHNY and CDR2 SVGAGI (reference sequence). The CDR3 totals 12 residues. Findings and caveats of the study: In naive cells, over 95% of TCR sequences were seen only once.

Material for sequencing was central memory CD4+ T cells from blood. The clonotype originates from a human donor in good health. The chain uses TRBV6-6 and TRBJ1-1; the match to TRBD1 covers 8 bases. Written as DNA, the CDR3 is TGTGCCAGCAGTCCGGACAGGGTTTTAGCTTTCTTT. Its protein product is CASSPDRVLAFF.